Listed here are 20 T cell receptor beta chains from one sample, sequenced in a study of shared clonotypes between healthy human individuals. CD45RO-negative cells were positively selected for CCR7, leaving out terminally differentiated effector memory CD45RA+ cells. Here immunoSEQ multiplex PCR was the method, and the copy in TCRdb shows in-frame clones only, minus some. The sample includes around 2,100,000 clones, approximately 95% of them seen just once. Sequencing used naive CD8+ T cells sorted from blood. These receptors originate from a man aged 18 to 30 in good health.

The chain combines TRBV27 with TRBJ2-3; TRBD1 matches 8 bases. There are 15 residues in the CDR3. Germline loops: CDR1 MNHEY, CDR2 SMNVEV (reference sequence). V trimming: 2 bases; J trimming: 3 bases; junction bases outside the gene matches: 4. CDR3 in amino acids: CASSLPGGLTDTQYF. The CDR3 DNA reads TGTGCCAGCAGTTTACCAGGGGGCTTAACAGATACGCAGTATTTT.

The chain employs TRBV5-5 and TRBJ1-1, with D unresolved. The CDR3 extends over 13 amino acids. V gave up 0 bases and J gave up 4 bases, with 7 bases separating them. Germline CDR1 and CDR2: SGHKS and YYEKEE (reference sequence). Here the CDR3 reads CASSLGWGTEAFF. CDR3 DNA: TGTGCCAGCAGCTTGGGGTGGGGCACTGAAGCTTTCTTT.

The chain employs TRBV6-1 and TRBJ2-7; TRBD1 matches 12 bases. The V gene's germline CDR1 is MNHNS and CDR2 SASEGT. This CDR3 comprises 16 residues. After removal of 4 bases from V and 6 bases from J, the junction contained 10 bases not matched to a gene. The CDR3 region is CASSAPLGQGAVEQYF. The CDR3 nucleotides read TGTGCCAGCAGTGCCCCCCTGGGACAGGGGGCTGTCGAGCAGTACTTC.

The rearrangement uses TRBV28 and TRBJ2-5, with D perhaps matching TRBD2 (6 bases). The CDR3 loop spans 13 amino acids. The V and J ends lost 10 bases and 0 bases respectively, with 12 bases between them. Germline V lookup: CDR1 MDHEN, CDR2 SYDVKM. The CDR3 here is CAIGRDYQETQYF. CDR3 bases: TGTGCCATCGGCCGGGACTACCAAGAGACCCAGTACTTC.

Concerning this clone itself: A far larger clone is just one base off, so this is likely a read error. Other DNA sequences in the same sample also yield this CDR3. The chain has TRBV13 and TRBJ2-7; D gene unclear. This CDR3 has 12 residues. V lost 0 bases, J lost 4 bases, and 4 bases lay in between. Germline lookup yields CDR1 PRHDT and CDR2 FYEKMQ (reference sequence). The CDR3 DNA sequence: TGTGCCAGCAGCTTAGGAGGTTACGAGCAGTACTTC. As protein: CASSLGGYEQYF.

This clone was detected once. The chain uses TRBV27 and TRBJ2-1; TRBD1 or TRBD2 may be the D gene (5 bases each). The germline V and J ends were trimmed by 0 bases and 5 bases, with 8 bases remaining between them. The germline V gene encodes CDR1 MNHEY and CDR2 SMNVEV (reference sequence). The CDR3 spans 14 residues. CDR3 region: CASSLSRGHNEQFF. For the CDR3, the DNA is TGTGCCAGCAGTTTATCGAGGGGTCACAATGAGCAGTTCTTC.

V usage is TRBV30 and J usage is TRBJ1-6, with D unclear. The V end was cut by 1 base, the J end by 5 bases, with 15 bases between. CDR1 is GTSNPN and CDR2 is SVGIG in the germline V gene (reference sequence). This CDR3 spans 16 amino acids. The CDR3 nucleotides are TGTGCCTGGAGTGCCTTAAGTTGGGGTCATAATTCACCCCTCCACTTT. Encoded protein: CAWSALSWGHNSPLHF. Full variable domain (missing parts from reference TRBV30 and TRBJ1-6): SQTIHQWPATLVQPVGSPLSLECTVEGTSNPNLYWYRQAAGRGLQLLFYSVGIGQISSEVPQNLSASRPQDRQFILSSKKLLLSDSGFYLCAWSALSWGHNSPLHFGNGTRLTVT.

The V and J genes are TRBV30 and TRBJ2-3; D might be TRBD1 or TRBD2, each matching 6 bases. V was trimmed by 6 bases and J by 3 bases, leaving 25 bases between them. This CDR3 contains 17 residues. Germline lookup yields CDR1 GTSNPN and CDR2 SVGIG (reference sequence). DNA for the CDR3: TGTGCCTGCATGGGGGCAGGGAGGAAAGTGGGGACAGATACGCAGTATTTT. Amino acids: CACMGAGRKVGTDTQYF.

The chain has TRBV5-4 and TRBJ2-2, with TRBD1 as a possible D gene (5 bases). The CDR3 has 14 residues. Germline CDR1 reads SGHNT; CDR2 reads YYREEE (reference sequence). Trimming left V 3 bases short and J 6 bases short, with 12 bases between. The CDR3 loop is CASSSTVGPGELFF. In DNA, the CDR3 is TGTGCCAGCAGCTCGACAGTAGGACCCGGGGAGCTGTTTTTT.

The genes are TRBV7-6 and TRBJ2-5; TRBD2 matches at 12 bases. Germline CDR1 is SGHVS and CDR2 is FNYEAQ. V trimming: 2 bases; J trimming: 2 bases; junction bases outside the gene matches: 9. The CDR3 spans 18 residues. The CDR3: CASSLSLAGGGPQETQYF. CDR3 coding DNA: TGTGCCAGCAGCTTATCACTAGCGGGAGGAGGCCCTCAAGAGACCCAGTACTTC.

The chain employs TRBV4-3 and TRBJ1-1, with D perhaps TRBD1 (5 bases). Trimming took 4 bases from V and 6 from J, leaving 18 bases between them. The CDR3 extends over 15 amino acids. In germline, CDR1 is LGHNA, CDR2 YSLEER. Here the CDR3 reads CASSPGSEGLAEAFF. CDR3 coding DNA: TGCGCCAGCAGCCCGGGGAGTGAGGGGCTAGCTGAAGCTTTCTTT.

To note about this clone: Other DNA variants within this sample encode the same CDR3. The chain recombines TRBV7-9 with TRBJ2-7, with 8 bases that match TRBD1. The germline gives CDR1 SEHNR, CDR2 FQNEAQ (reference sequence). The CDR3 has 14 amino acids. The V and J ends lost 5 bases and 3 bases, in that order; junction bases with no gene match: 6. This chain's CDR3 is CASSPRDRIYEQYF. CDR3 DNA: TGTGCCAGCAGCCCCCGGGACAGGATCTACGAGCAGTACTTC.

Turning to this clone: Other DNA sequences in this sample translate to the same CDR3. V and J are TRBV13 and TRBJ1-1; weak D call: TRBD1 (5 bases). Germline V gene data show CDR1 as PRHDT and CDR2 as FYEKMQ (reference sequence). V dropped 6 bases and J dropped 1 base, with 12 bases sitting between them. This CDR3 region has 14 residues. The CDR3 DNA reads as TGTGCCAGCAGTTGGGGGACGGGGAACACTGAAGCTTTCTTT. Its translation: CASSWGTGNTEAFF.

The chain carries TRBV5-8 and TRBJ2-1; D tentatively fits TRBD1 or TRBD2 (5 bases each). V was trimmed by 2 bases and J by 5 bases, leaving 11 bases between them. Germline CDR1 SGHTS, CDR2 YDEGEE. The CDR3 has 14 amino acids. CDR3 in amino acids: CASSFGALHNEQFF. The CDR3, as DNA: TGTGCCAGCAGCTTCGGGGCCTTGCACAATGAGCAGTTCTTC.

CDR3 in amino acids: CASSQDRGLEQYF. The DNA of the CDR3 is TGCGCCAGCAGCCAAGACCGGGGGCTCGAGCAGTACTTC. V and J are TRBV4-1 and TRBJ2-7; D might be TRBD1 or TRBD2, each matching 6 bases. This CDR3 contains 13 residues. CDR1 MGHRA and CDR2 YSYEKL come from the germline V gene. Trimming shortened V by 0 bases and J by 6 bases, and 9 bases separated the two germline ends.

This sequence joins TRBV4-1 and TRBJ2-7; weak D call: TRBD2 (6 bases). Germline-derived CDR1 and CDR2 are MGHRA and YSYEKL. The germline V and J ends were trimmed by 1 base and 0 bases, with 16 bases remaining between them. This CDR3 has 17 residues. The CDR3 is CASSQVAQGLFSYEQYF. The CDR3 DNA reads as TGCGCCAGCAGCCAAGTAGCCCAGGGACTCTTCTCCTACGAGCAGTACTTC.

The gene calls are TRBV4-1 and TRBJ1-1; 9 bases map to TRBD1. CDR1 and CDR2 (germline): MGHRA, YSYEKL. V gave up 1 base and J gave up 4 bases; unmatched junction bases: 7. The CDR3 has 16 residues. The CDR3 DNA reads TGCGCCAGCAGCCAAGCTGGGCCGGGACAGGGCACTGAAGCTTTCTTT. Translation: CASSQAGPGQGTEAFF.

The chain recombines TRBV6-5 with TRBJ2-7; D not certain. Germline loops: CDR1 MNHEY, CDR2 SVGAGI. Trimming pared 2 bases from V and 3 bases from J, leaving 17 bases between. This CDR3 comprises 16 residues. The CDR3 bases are TGTGCCAGCAGTTACCAAGGGTTCGAGAAGGGCTACGAGCAGTACTTC. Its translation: CASSYQGFEKGYEQYF.

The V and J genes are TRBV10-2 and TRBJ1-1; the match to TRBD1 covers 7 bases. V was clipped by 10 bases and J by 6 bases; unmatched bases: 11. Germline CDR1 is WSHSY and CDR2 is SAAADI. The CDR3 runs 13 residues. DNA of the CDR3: TGCGCCACCTGGGGACAGACGGTCGCTGAAGCTTTCTTT. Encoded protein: CATWGQTVAEAFF.

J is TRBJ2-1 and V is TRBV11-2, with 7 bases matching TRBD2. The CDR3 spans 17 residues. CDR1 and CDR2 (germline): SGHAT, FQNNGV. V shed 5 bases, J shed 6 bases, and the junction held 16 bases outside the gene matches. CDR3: CASSPHVRLAGGNEQFF. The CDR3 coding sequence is TGTGCCAGCAGCCCTCATGTGCGACTAGCCGGGGGCAATGAGCAGTTCTTC.